This TCR beta chain was found in a study of CD8 T cells in Susac syndrome. This clonotype showed up just once. The RNA, about 0.5 to 1 ug, was put through reverse transcription using random hexamers. An immunoSEQ multiplex PCR amplified TCR beta CDR3 over 54 Vbeta and 13 Jbeta. TCRdb independently ran MiXCR on the immunoSEQ multiplex PCR reads; one entry per CDR3 protein. The sample includes about 140,000 distinct CDR3 sequences, 94% seen only once; the top ten take 0.25% to 0.3%. The germline V gene has CDR1 SGHDN and CDR2 FVKESK. Trimming removed 1 base at V and 0 bases at J, with 8 bases between. This CDR3 has 15 amino acids. CD8+ and CD4+ T cells from blood underwent TCR beta sequencing, which was carried out in a high-throughput format. TEMRA cells were FACS-enriched, unlike CD8+ and CD4+ T cells, which were negatively isolated.

This sequence was found in a human donor in good health. What was sequenced was CD8+ T cells from PBMCs. The V gene is TRBV14, the J gene TRBJ2-3; D is perhaps TRBD1 (5 bases). CDR3 loop: CASSQGQSSTDTQYF. As DNA, the CDR3 is TGTGCCAGCAGCCAAGGACAGAGTAGCACAGATACGCAGTATTTT.